The T cell receptor (beta chain) described here comes from a study of CD8 T cells in Susac syndrome. Germline V CDR1 and CDR2: SQVTM, ANQGSEA. Trimming removed 3 bases from V and 8 bases from J, with 11 bases in between. CDR3 length equals 12 residues. This clonotype has a handful of counts. Random hexamers were used to reverse transcribe roughly 0.45 to 1 ug of RNA. MiXCR, run by TCRdb on the immunoSEQ multiplex PCR reads, gives a single entry per CDR3 protein. This table holds about 120,000 distinct CDR3 sequences, nearly 95% found once. The rearrangement links TRBV29-1 to TRBJ2-1; a possible D gene is TRBD1 (5 bases). Sequenced: CD4+ T cells from PBMCs. The receptor's source is a human donor in good health. For the CDR3, the DNA is TGCAGCGTTGAGATGACAGCCCATGAGCAGTTCTTC. Translating gives CSVEMTAHEQFF.